Reported below is one TCR beta chain. The data belong to a study of control samples from healthy donors and cancer patients. Data came from immunoSEQ multiplex PCR; TCRdb stores just in-frame clones and leaves some out. The sample lists under 65,000 clones; 70% to 90% were seen once. The CDR3 sequence is 15 residues long. Germline-derived CDR1 and CDR2 are SGHTA and FQGNSA. The V and J ends lost 1 base and 8 bases respectively, with 17 bases between them. This receptor was obtained from a woman in her forties or fifties with lung cancer. This chain links TRBV7-2 with TRBJ1-2; D possibly corresponds to TRBD1 (6 bases). Specimen: PBMCs. The CDR3 loop reads CASSLGADSPGGYTF. In DNA, the CDR3 is TGTGCCAGCAGCTTAGGAGCGGACAGTCCAGGAGGCTACACCTTC. The whole variable domain, remainder taken from reference TRBV7-2 and TRBJ1-2, is GAGVSQSPSNKVTEKGKDVELRCDPISGHTALYWYRQSLGQGLEFLIYFQGNSAPDKSGLPSDRFSAERTGGSVSTLTIQRTQQEDSAVYLCASSLGADSPGGYTFGSGTRLTVV.